These 10 T cell receptor beta chains originate from one sample sequenced in a study of shared clonotypes between healthy human individuals. Measured with immunoSEQ multiplex PCR; TCRdb has only the in-frame clones, and not every one. The top ten hold 0.39% of the sample, which has 2 million to 2.5 million clones, approximately 95% seen once. Sequenced sample: naive CD4+ T cells from PBMCs. The sample's subset: CD45RA+ positively selected. The receptors were gathered from a man younger than 35 in good health. Some clones in this sample may be carry-over from other donors' samples.

The CDR3 is CASSEDEGRGYTF. Here the CDR3 DNA reads TGTGCCAGCAGCGAGGACGAGGGACGGGGCTACACCTTC. V gene TRBV9 combines with J gene TRBJ1-2, with D maybe TRBD1 (5 bases). The CDR3 length is 13 residues. Germline CDR1 is SGDLS and CDR2 is YYNGEE. Trimming removed 3 bases from V and 8 bases from J, with 14 bases in between.

As to this clone: The sample holds other DNA sequences that translate to the same CDR3. The chain carries TRBV5-1 and TRBJ2-5; D gene uncertain. CDR1 and CDR2 (germline): SGHRS, YFSETQ. Trimming left V 1 base short and J 4 bases short, with 5 bases between. This CDR3 contains 12 residues. The CDR3 coding sequence is TGCGCCAGCAGCTTGCGCGGAGAGACCCAGTACTTC. This codes for CASSLRGETQYF.

Turning to this clone: This CDR3 is also generated by other DNA sequences in the sample. The chain carries TRBV28 and TRBJ1-2; D not certain. Germline CDR1 is MDHEN and CDR2 is SYDVKM. This CDR3 comprises 11 residues. Trimming stripped 5 bases from V and 2 bases from J, with 3 bases between. This CDR3 is CASSQNYGYTF. The CDR3 bases are TGTGCCAGCAGTCAGAACTATGGCTACACCTTC.

V gene TRBV27 combines with J gene TRBJ2-7; TRBD2 matches at 12 bases. With V trimmed by 3 bases and J by 2 bases, 20 bases remained unmatched. The CDR3 is made up of 21 amino acids. Germline CDR1 MNHEY, CDR2 SMNVEV (reference sequence). CDR3 coding DNA: TGTGCCAGCAGTTTTCGGATGAACAGGGAACTAGCGGGAGGACCAACCTACGAGCAGTACTTC. Its protein is CASSFRMNRELAGGPTYEQYF.

The V and J genes are TRBV5-6 and TRBJ2-5; 9 positions agree with TRBD1. The DNA matches TRBJ2-7 better at its end, which makes the J call doubtful. CDR3 length: 14 amino acids. From germline, CDR1 is SGHDT and CDR2 YYEEEE. The DNA of the CDR3 is TGTGCCAGCAGCCACACAGGGGGCGCCTACGAGCAGTACTTC. This gives the protein CASSHTGGAYEQYF.

About this clone itself: The identical CDR3 is also encoded by other nucleotide sequences in the sample. CDR3 sequence (DNA): TGTGCCACCAGCAGAGGCCAGGGTCCCTACGAGCAGTACTTC. Amino acid sequence: CATSRGQGPYEQYF. This chain connects TRBV15 to TRBJ2-7; D possibly corresponds to TRBD1 (5 bases). The CDR3 has 14 residues. The V end lost 1 base, the J end lost 2 bases, and 9 bases lay between the germline ends. Germline CDR1 and CDR2: LNHNV and YYDKDF (reference sequence).

The chain is built from TRBV4-1 and TRBJ1-6; 9 positions agree with TRBD1. CDR1 is MGHRA and CDR2 is YSYEKL in the germline V gene. Trimming cost V 3 bases and J 7 bases; bases outside gene matches: 7. The CDR3 is 16 residues long. The CDR3 loop reads CASSHLQGAGNSPLHF. The CDR3 nucleotides read TGCGCCAGCAGCCACCTACAGGGGGCGGGAAATTCACCCCTCCACTTT.

This clone occurred once. The V call is TRBV6-5, the J call TRBJ2-7; D unresolved. This CDR3 spans 15 amino acids. Trimming took off 0 bases at V and 3 bases at J, with 12 bases between the two ends. The germline V gene has CDR1 MNHEY and CDR2 SVGAGI. CDR3 nucleotide sequence: TGTGCCAGCAGTTACTCGGACGCCAACTACTACGAGCAGTACTTC. Translating gives CASSYSDANYYEQYF.

The chain is built from TRBV7-2 and TRBJ1-4; no reliable D call. V was shortened by 1 base and J by 8 bases, with 14 bases between the two germline ends. The CDR3 has 15 residues. CDR1 SGHTA and CDR2 FQGNSA come from the germline V gene. The DNA for the CDR3 is TGTGCCAGCAGCTTAGGTCTGCCCAGCGGGGAAAAACTGTTTTTT. Translating gives CASSLGLPSGEKLFF.

This chain joins TRBV6-5 and TRBJ2-7; possible D gene TRBD1, 6 bases. Trimming removed 10 bases at V and 3 bases at J, with 16 bases between. The CDR3 length is 13 residues. Germline V gives CDR1 MNHEY, CDR2 SVGAGI. This CDR3 reads CAIGRQGLYEQYF. The CDR3, as DNA: TGTGCCATCGGTCGTCAGGGGCTCTACGAGCAGTACTTC.